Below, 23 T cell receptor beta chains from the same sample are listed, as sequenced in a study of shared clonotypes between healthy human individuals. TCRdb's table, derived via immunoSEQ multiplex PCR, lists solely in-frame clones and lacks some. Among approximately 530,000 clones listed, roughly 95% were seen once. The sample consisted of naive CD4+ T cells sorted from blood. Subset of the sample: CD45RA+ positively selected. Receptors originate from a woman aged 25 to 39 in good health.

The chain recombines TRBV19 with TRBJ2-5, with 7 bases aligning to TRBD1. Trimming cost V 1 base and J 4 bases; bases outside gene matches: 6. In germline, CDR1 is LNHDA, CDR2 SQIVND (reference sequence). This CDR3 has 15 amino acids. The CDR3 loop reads CASSIGQTGTETQYF. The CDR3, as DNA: TGTGCCAGTAGTATAGGTCAGACAGGGACAGAGACCCAGTACTTC.

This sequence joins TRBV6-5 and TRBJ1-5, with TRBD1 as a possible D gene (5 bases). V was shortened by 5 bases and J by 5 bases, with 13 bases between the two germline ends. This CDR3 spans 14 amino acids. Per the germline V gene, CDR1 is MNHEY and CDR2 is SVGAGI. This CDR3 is CASSLQGGDQPQHF. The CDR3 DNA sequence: TGTGCCAGCAGTCTCCAGGGTGGCGATCAGCCCCAGCATTTT.

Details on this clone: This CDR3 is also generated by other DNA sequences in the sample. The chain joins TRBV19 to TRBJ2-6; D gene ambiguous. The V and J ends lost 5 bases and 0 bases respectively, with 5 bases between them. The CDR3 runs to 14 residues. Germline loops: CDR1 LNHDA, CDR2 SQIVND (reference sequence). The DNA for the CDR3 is TGTGCCAGTAGTGGAGTCTCTGGGGCCAACGTCCTGACTTTC. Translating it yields CASSGVSGANVLTF.

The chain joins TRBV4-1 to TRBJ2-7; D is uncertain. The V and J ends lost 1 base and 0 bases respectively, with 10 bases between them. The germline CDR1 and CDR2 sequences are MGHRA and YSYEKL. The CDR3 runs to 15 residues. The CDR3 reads CASSQAVGSSYEQYF. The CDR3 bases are TGCGCCAGCAGCCAAGCCGTGGGGTCCTCCTACGAGCAGTACTTC.

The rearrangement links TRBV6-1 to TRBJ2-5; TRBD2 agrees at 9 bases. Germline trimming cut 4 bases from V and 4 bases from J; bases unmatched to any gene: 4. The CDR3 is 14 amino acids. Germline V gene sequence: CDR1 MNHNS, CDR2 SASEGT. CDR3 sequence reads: CASSAASGTETQYF. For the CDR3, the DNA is TGTGCCAGCAGTGCGGCTAGCGGGACAGAGACCCAGTACTTC.

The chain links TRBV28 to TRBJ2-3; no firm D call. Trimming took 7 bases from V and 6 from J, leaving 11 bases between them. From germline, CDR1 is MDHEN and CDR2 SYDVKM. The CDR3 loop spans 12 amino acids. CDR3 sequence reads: CASKGRTDTQYF. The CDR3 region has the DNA TGTGCCAGCAAGGGTCGTACGGATACGCAGTATTTT.

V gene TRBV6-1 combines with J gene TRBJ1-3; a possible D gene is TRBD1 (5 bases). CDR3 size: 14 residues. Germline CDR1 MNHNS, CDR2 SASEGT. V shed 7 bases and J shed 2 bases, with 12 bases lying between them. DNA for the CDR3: TGTGCCAGCATGAGGGCCAGGGCTGGAAACACCATATATTTT. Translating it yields CASMRARAGNTIYF.

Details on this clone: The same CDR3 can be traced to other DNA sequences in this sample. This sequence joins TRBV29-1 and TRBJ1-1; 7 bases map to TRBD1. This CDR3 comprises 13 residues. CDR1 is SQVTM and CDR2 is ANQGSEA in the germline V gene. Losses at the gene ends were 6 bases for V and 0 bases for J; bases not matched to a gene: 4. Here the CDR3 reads CSVMGQLNTEAFF. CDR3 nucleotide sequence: TGCAGCGTGATGGGACAGTTGAACACTGAAGCTTTCTTT.

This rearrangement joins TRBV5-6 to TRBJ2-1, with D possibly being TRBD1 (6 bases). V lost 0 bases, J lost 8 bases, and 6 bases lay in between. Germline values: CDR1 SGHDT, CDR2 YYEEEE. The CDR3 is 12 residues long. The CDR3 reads CASSLGTDEQFF. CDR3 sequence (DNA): TGTGCCAGCAGCTTGGGGACAGATGAGCAGTTCTTC.

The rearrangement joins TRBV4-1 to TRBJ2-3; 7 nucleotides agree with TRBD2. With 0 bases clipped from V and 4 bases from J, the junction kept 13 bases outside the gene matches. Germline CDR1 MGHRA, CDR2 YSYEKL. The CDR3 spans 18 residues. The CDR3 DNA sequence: TGCGCCAGCAGCCAAGATCTGGGAGGGAGATTATTGGCAGATACGCAGTATTTT. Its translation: CASSQDLGGRLLADTQYF.

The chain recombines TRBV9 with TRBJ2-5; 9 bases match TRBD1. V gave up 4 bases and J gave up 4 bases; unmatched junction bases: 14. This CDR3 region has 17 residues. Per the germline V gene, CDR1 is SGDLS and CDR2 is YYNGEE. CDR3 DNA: TGTGCCAGCAGCACCCAGGCACCGGGACAGGGTGCAGAGACCCAGTACTTC. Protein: CASSTQAPGQGAETQYF. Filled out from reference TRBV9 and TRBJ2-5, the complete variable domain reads DSGVTQTPKHLITATGQRVTLRCSPRSGDLSVYWYQQSLDQGLQFLIQYYNGEERAKGNILERFSAQQFPDLHSELNLSSLELGDSALYFCASSTQAPGQGAETQYFGPGTRLLVL.

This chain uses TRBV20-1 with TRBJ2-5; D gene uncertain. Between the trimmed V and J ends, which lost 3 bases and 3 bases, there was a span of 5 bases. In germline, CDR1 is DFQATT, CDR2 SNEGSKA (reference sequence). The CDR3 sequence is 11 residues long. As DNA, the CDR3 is TGCAGTGCTAGTCGGGAAGAGACCCAGTACTTC. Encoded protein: CSASREETQYF.

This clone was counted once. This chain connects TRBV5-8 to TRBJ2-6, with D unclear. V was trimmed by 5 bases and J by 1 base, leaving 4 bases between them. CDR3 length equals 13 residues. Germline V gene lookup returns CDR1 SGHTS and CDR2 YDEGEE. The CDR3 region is CASRRSGANVLTF. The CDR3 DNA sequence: TGTGCCAGCAGACGGTCTGGGGCCAACGTCCTGACTTTC.

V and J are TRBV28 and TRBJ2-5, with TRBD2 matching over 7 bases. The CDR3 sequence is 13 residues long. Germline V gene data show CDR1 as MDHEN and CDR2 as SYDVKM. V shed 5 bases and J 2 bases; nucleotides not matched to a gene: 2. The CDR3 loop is CASSTGLQETQYF. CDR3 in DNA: TGTGCCAGCAGTACGGGACTACAAGAGACCCAGTACTTC.

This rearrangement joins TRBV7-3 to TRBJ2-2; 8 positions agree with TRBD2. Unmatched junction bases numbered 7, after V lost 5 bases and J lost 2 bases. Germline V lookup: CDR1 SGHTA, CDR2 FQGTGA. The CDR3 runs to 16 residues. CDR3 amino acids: CASSRQAGGNTGELFF. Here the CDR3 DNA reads TGTGCCAGCAGCCGACAGGCGGGAGGAAACACCGGGGAGCTGTTTTTT.

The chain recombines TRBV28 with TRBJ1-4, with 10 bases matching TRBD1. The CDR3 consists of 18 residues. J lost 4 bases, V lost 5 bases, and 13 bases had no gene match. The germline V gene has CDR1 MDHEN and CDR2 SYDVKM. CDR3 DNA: TGTGCCAGCAGTCCCACCGGGACAGGGGCTTCCAGTAATGAAAAACTGTTTTTT. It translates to CASSPTGTGASSNEKLFF.

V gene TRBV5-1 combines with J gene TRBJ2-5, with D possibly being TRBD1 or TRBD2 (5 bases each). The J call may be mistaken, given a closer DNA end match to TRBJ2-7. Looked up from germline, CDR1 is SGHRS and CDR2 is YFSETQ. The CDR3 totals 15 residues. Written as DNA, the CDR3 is TGCGCCAGCAGACCTGGGGACCTGAGCTCCTACGAGCAGTACTTC. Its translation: CASRPGDLSSYEQYF.

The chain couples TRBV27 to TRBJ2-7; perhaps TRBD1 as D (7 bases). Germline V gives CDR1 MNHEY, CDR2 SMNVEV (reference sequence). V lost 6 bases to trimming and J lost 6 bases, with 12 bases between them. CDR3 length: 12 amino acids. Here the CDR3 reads CASSRGVGEQYF. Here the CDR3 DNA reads TGTGCCAGCAGCAGGGGGGTTGGCGAGCAGTACTTC.

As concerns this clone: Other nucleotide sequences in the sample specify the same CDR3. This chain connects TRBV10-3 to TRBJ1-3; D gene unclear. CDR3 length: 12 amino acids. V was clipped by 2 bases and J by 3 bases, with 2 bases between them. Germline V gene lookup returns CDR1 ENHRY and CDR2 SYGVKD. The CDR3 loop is CAISESGNTIYF. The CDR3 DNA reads TGTGCCATCAGTGAGAGTGGAAACACCATATATTTT.

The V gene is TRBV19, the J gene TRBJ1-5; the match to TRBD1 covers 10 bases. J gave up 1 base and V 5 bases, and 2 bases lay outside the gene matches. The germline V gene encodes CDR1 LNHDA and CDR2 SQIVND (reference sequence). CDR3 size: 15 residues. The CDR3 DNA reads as TGTGCCAGTAGTCAGGACAGGGGGAGCAATCAGCCCCAGCATTTT. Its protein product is CASSQDRGSNQPQHF.

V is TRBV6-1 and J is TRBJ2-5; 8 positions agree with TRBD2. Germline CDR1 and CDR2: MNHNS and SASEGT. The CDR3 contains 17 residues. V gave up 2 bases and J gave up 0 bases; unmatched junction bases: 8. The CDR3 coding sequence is TGTGCCAGCAGTGAATCGGTAGCGGGAATGAACCAAGAGACCCAGTACTTC. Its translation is CASSESVAGMNQETQYF.

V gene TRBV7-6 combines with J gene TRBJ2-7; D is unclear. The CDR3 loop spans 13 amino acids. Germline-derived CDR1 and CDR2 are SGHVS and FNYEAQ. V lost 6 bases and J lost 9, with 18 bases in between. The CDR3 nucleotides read TGTGCCAGCAGTCCAACGGACCTTGCCGGGCAGTACTTC. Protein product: CASSPTDLAGQYF.

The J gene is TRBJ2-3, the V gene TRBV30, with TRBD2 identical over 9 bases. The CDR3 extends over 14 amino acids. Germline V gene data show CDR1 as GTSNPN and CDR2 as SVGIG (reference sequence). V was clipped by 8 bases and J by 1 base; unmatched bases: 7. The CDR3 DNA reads TGTGCCGGAAATAGCGGGGGCCGCACAGATACGCAGTATTTT. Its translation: CAGNSGGRTDTQYF.